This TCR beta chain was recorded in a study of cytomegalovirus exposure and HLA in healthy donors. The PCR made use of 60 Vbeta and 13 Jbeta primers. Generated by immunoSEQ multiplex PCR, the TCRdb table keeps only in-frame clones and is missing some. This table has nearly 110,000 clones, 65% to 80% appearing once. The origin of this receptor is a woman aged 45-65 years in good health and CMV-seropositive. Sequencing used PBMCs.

The DNA for the CDR3 is TGTGCCAGCAGCTTGGACAGAGAGGGGCAAGAGACCCAGTACTTC. It specifies CASSLDREGQETQYF. J is TRBJ2-5 and V is TRBV7-2; possible D gene TRBD1, 6 bases. The germline gives CDR1 SGHTA, CDR2 FQGNSA. V shed 3 bases and J shed 2 bases, with 13 bases lying between them. The CDR3 totals 15 residues.